A single sample is the source of the 8 T cell receptor beta chains below, sequenced in a study of T cell changes during pregnancy in multiple sclerosis. The protocol was immunoSEQ multiplex PCR, while the TCRdb copy is restricted to in-frame clones and leaves out a portion. Found here are almost 40,000 clones, under 95% of them singletons; the top ten hold 0.6% to 0.8%. Sequencing was performed on CD4+ T cells from peripheral blood mononuclear cells, taken in the second trimester of pregnancy. All receptors come from a female donor in good health, enrolled as a control in a pregnancy study.

The chain uses TRBV7-2 and TRBJ2-3; 7 nucleotides match TRBD2. Germline-derived CDR1 and CDR2 are SGHTA and FQGNSA. The CDR3 extends over 16 amino acids. Trimming removed 5 bases from V and 1 base from J; junction bases left unmatched: 9. The CDR3 DNA reads TGTGCCAGCAGCCCCGTGCAGGGAGGGGGCACAGATACGCAGTATTTT. Translated: CASSPVQGGGTDTQYF.

The chain is built from TRBV18 and TRBJ1-1, with D unclear. Germline V gene lookup returns CDR1 KGHSH and CDR2 LQKENI. V shed 3 bases and J shed 0 bases, with 14 bases lying between them. The CDR3 contains 16 residues. This chain's CDR3 is CASSPSDSLMNTEAFF. The CDR3 DNA follows: TGTGCCAGCTCACCGAGTGACTCACTAATGAACACTGAAGCTTTCTTT.

The chain has TRBV7-8 and TRBJ1-5, with no clear D. The germline gives CDR1 SGHVS, CDR2 FQNEAQ. The germline V and J ends were trimmed by 4 bases and 9 bases, with 19 bases remaining between them. CDR3 size: 15 residues. In DNA, the CDR3 is TGTGCCAGCAGCTCCCTGGGCACTTTTGAATTGCCCCAGCATTTT. The encoded protein is CASSSLGTFELPQHF. Complete variable domain (other parts from reference TRBV7-8 and TRBJ1-5): GAGVSQSPRYKVAKRGQDVALRCDPISGHVSLFWYQQALGQGPEFLTYFQNEAQLDKSGLPSDRFFAERPEGSVSTLKIQRTQQEDSAVYLCASSSLGTFELPQHFGDGTRLSIL.

This rearrangement joins TRBV7-3 to TRBJ2-7; weak D call: TRBD1 (6 bases). The V gene lost 0 bases and the J gene lost 5 bases, with 8 bases spanning the gap. The CDR3 is 13 amino acids. Germline values: CDR1 SGHTA, CDR2 FQGTGA. In DNA form, the CDR3 reads TGTGCCAGCAGCTTAACGTCAGGGGACGAGCAGTACTTC. This encodes CASSLTSGDEQYF.

The chain uses TRBV28 and TRBJ1-5, with a weak D call TRBD1 (5 bases). Trimming stripped 7 bases from V and 6 bases from J, with 13 bases between. The germline gives CDR1 MDHEN, CDR2 SYDVKM. The CDR3 contains 13 residues. As DNA, the CDR3 is TGTGCCAGCAATACGGGGGATATTCAGCCCCAGCATTTT. Its translation is CASNTGDIQPQHF.

The chain carries TRBV7-9 and TRBJ1-1; D is unresolved. Trimming took off 5 bases at V and 4 bases at J, with 8 bases between the two ends. The germline gives CDR1 SEHNR, CDR2 FQNEAQ (reference sequence). This CDR3 contains 12 residues. The CDR3 loop is CASSSPSTEAFF. CDR3 sequence (DNA): TGTGCCAGCAGCAGTCCCAGCACTGAAGCTTTCTTT.

This clone was seen a single time. This chain connects TRBV2 to TRBJ1-3; D unresolved. The germline gives CDR1 SNHLY, CDR2 FYNNEI. The CDR3 has 20 amino acids. Trimming stripped 4 bases from V and 0 bases from J, with 25 bases between. The CDR3 reads CASSGPNGDDGRNSGNTIYF. In DNA form, the CDR3 reads TGTGCCAGCAGTGGTCCAAACGGAGATGACGGCAGAAACTCTGGAAACACCATATATTTT.

The V gene is TRBV30, the J gene TRBJ1-5; no clear D. CDR1 GTSNPN and CDR2 SVGIG come from the germline V gene (reference sequence). Trimming removed 0 bases at V and 6 bases at J, with 9 bases between. CDR3 size: 13 residues. CDR3 DNA sequence: TGTGCCTGGAGTGTAGAACCCGGTCAGCCCCAGCATTTT. It yields the protein CAWSVEPGQPQHF.